This TCR beta chain was sequenced during a study of blood T cells in healthy people across ages. Comments on this clonotype: What it binds is not known.

Next came a second PCR, run for roughly 6 to 11 cycles, which used a sample-barcoded 5' primer along with a J-beta primer mix. TCRdb used MiXCR to reprocess the 5' RACE reads, holding one entry per CDR3 protein. The top ten clones hold over 20% of a sample with about 970,000 distinct CDR3 sequences, roughly 47% of them seen once. This CDR3 has 15 residues. Deletions cut 3 bases from V and 1 base from J, with 10 bases between. Germline lookup yields CDR1 SEHNR and CDR2 FQNEAQ (reference sequence). Notes on the study in general: With unsorted PBMCs, a conclusive comparison of naive versus antigen-experienced cells was not possible. Because donor CMV status was unknown, expanded clonotype changes were possibly confounded.

The sample, approximately 10 milliliters of peripheral blood, was drawn from each donor. What was sequenced was blood. The V gene is TRBV7-9, the J gene TRBJ2-1; perhaps TRBD2 as D (6 bases). This TCR derives from a woman aged 55-69 years in good health. CDR3 in amino acids: CASSLFGGSYNEQFF. In nucleotides, the CDR3 is TGTGCCAGCAGCTTGTTCGGGGGTTCCTACAATGAGCAGTTCTTC. The complete variable domain, with remaining parts taken from reference TRBV7-9 and TRBJ2-1, reads DTGVSQNPRHKITKRGQNVTFRCDPISEHNRLYWYRQTLGQGPEFLTYFQNEAQLEKSRLLSDRFSAERPKGSFSTLEIQRTEQGDSAMYLCASSLFGGSYNEQFFGPGTRLTVL.